The 30 T cell receptor beta chains below were found in one sample sequenced in a study of blood T cell repertoires in COVID-19. TCRdb's copy holds only in-frame clones and misses some; the assay was immunoSEQ multiplex PCR. The sample lists approximately 330,000 clones, approximately 88% occurring once. Sequencing input: peripheral blood. The receptors originated from a woman aged 50 to 65 with active or convalescent COVID-19.

This chain links TRBV18 with TRBJ2-5, with 9 bases matching TRBD2. Germline assignment: CDR1 KGHSH and CDR2 LQKENI. V gave up 4 bases and J gave up 5 bases; unmatched junction bases: 5. The CDR3 has 14 residues. The CDR3: CASSLTSGGETQYF. CDR3 bases: TGTGCCAGCTCACTGACTAGCGGCGGGGAGACCCAGTACTTC.

This clone was counted once. The chain carries TRBV5-1 and TRBJ2-6, with 8 positions matching TRBD2. Per germline, CDR1 SGHRS and CDR2 YFSETQ. The V gene end was trimmed by 0 bases and the J gene end by 4 bases; junction bases not matched to a gene: 9. CDR3 size: 18 residues. The CDR3 DNA follows: TGCGCCAGCAGCTTGGCCGGGGGGGCCTCCTCGGGGGCCAACGTCCTGACTTTC. Translation gives CASSLAGGASSGANVLTF.

This clone was seen many times. This chain uses TRBV5-1 with TRBJ2-7; 10 bases are a match to TRBD1. V gave up 3 bases and J gave up 6 bases; unmatched junction bases: 3. This CDR3 spans 13 amino acids. Germline V gene lookup returns CDR1 SGHRS and CDR2 YFSETQ. The CDR3 nucleotides are TGCGCCAGCAGCTCCGGGACAGGGGTCGAGCAGTACTTC. This codes for CASSSGTGVEQYF.

The chain joins TRBV9 to TRBJ1-3; possibly TRBD1 for D (5 bases). This CDR3 has 14 residues. CDR1 and CDR2 from the germline V gene are SGDLS and YYNGEE. Trimming removed 4 bases from V and 0 bases from J, with 8 bases in between. CDR3 nucleotides: TGTGCCAGCAGCAAAGGACACTCTGGAAACACCATATATTTT. Translated: CASSKGHSGNTIYF.

The chain has TRBV15 and TRBJ2-7; 10 bases match TRBD2. The CDR3 is made up of 14 amino acids. Germline loops: CDR1 LNHNV, CDR2 YYDKDF (reference sequence). J lost 3 bases, V lost 9 bases, and 8 bases had no gene match. The CDR3 DNA reads as TGTGCCACGAGTACTAGCGGGGCCTACTACGAGCAGTACTTC. Amino acid sequence: CATSTSGAYYEQYF.

This sequence joins TRBV7-9 and TRBJ1-3; D is undetermined. Germline-derived CDR1 and CDR2 are SEHNR and FQNEAQ (reference sequence). There are 14 residues in the CDR3. Deletions cut 3 bases from V and 1 base from J, with 7 bases between. The CDR3 reads CASSLTVSGNTIYF. CDR3 sequence (DNA): TGTGCCAGCAGCTTGACTGTGTCTGGAAACACCATATATTTT.

The chain joins TRBV20-1 to TRBJ2-1; possible D gene TRBD1, 6 bases. Germline V gene data show CDR1 as DFQATT and CDR2 as SNEGSKA (reference sequence). This CDR3 has 11 amino acids. The V gene lost 5 bases and the J gene lost 11 bases, with 13 bases spanning the gap. This chain's CDR3 is CSAFQGIQQFF. In nucleotides, the CDR3 is TGCAGTGCTTTTCAGGGGATACAGCAGTTCTTC.

CDR3 residues: CATSDSLGGDGYTF. The CDR3 DNA follows: TGTGCCACCAGTGATTCCCTCGGGGGGGACGGCTACACCTTC. The chain has TRBV24-1 and TRBJ1-2; weak D call: TRBD1 (5 bases). This CDR3 comprises 14 residues. The germline V gene has CDR1 KGHDR and CDR2 SFDVKD. V shed 2 bases and J shed 8 bases, with 14 bases lying between them.

The chain combines TRBV29-1 with TRBJ1-5, with TRBD1 matching 9 bases. Germline CDR1 reads SQVTM; CDR2 reads ANQGSEA. This CDR3 contains 12 residues. J lost 5 bases, V lost 6 bases, and 2 bases had no gene match. CDR3 sequence reads: CSVRQGDQPQHF. As DNA, the CDR3 is TGCAGCGTACGACAGGGGGATCAGCCCCAGCATTTT.

The chain links TRBV10-3 to TRBJ2-1; 8 bases are a match to TRBD2. The germline V gene has CDR1 ENHRY and CDR2 SYGVKD. This CDR3 is built from 12 residues. V trimming: 6 bases; J trimming: 9 bases; junction bases outside the gene matches: 4. CDR3 in amino acids: CAIRPTSGEQFF. CDR3 nucleotides: TGTGCCATCAGACCTACTAGCGGTGAGCAGTTCTTC.

This chain connects TRBV3-1 (or the pseudogene TRBV3-2) to TRBJ2-5; D possibly corresponds to TRBD2 (5 bases). This CDR3 has 12 amino acids. Trimming removed 2 bases at V and 9 bases at J, with 10 bases between. CDR1 and CDR2 (germline): LGHDT, YNNKEL (reference sequence). The CDR3 DNA reads TGTGCCAGCAGCCAAAATAAGGGAGCCCAGTACTTC. As protein: CASSQNKGAQYF.

A few counts support this clone. The chain is built from TRBV14 and TRBJ1-4; D call uncertain. Germline CDR1 SGHDN, CDR2 FVKESK. This CDR3 has 15 amino acids. With 0 bases removed from V and 8 bases from J, the gap between germline ends came to 13 bases. CDR3 region: CASSQDSGIHEKLFF. The CDR3 DNA sequence: TGTGCCAGCAGCCAAGATTCCGGGATTCACGAAAAACTGTTTTTT.

The chain is built from TRBV6-2 or TRBV6-3 and TRBJ2-3, with 16 bases aligning to TRBD2. Germline CDR1 reads MNHEY; CDR2 reads SVGEGT. Unmatched junction bases numbered 14, after V lost 6 bases and J lost 5 bases. This CDR3 is built from 19 residues. In DNA form, the CDR3 reads TGTGCCAGCAGCCCTCTCGGGACTAGCGGGAGGGCCGGGGGAGATACGCAGTATTTT. Encoded protein: CASSPLGTSGRAGGDTQYF.

V gene TRBV5-5 combines with J gene TRBJ1-3, with D maybe TRBD1 (6 bases). Germline loops: CDR1 SGHKS, CDR2 YYEKEE (reference sequence). This CDR3 has 16 amino acids. Trimming pared 1 base from V and 0 bases from J, leaving 11 bases between. This CDR3 is CASSLSWDTSGNTIYF. CDR3 DNA: TGTGCCAGCAGCTTGAGTTGGGACACCTCTGGAAACACCATATATTTT.

The chain uses TRBV29-1 and TRBJ1-1, with 10 positions matching TRBD1. Germline V CDR1 and CDR2: SQVTM, ANQGSEA. V was clipped by 7 bases and J by 6 bases; unmatched bases: 2. This CDR3 region has 11 residues. CDR3 DNA: TGCAGCGGGGGGACAGGGGCTGAAGCTTTCTTT. Translated, it gives CSGGTGAEAFF.

This chain joins TRBV7-9 and TRBJ2-3; 12 positions agree with TRBD2. Trimming cost V 5 bases and J 6 bases; bases outside gene matches: 3. This CDR3 is 14 amino acids long. The germline V gene has CDR1 SEHNR and CDR2 FQNEAQ (reference sequence). The CDR3 bases are TGTGCCAGCAGCGAAACTAGCGGGAGGGATACGCAGTATTTT. Translating it yields CASSETSGRDTQYF.

The chain is built from TRBV5-1 and TRBJ2-3, with 8 bases fitting TRBD1. The CDR3 loop spans 14 amino acids. Per germline, CDR1 SGHRS and CDR2 YFSETQ. The V gene end was trimmed by 5 bases and the J gene end by 1 base; junction bases not matched to a gene: 3. CDR3 DNA sequence: TGCGCCAGCAGGCGGGACAGGCGCACAGATACGCAGTATTTT. Protein sequence: CASRRDRRTDTQYF.

The chain has TRBV18 and TRBJ1-3; 10 nucleotides agree with TRBD1. The V and J ends lost 3 bases and 0 bases, in that order; junction bases with no gene match: 5. CDR1 and CDR2 (germline): KGHSH, LQKENI. There are 17 residues in the CDR3. CDR3 protein: CASSPGQGTYSGNTIYF. The CDR3 DNA follows: TGTGCCAGCTCACCGGGACAGGGGACCTACTCTGGAAACACCATATATTTT.

This chain connects TRBV7-2 to TRBJ2-7, with 9 bases lining up with TRBD2. Germline V gene sequence: CDR1 SGHTA, CDR2 FQGNSA. The CDR3 runs 15 residues. Losses at the gene ends were 3 bases for V and 2 bases for J; bases not matched to a gene: 5. The CDR3 loop is CASSFLAGGPYEQYF. DNA of the CDR3: TGTGCCAGCAGCTTCTTGGCGGGAGGGCCCTACGAGCAGTACTTC.

V usage is TRBV4-3 and J usage is TRBJ2-7; 8 bases fit TRBD2. Trimming took 1 base from V and 0 from J; bases not matched to a gene: 20. CDR1 is LGHNA and CDR2 is YSLEER in the germline V gene. The CDR3 has 21 amino acids. The CDR3 loop reads CASSQGIREGQEHSFSYEQYF. The CDR3 bases are TGCGCCAGCAGCCAAGGTATTCGGGAGGGCCAAGAACATTCCTTCTCCTACGAGCAGTACTTC.

The chain recombines TRBV20-1 with TRBJ2-7; 7 nucleotides agree with TRBD2. The V and J ends lost 3 bases and 6 bases, in that order; junction bases with no gene match: 8. Germline CDR1 and CDR2: DFQATT and SNEGSKA (reference sequence). This CDR3 spans 13 amino acids. CDR3 sequence (DNA): TGCAGTGCTAGTGATGGACTAGTGGGCGAGCAGTACTTC. This sequence encodes CSASDGLVGEQYF.

This sequence joins TRBV7-2 and TRBJ2-7; TRBD2 matches at 10 bases. Germline CDR1 and CDR2: SGHTA and FQGNSA. The CDR3 is 17 amino acids. V shed 4 bases and J 0 bases; nucleotides not matched to a gene: 9. CDR3 amino acids: CASSSPTSGQDSYEQYF. CDR3 coding DNA: TGTGCCAGCAGCTCCCCGACTAGCGGGCAGGACTCCTACGAGCAGTACTTC.

V usage is TRBV28 and J usage is TRBJ2-7; D may be TRBD1 (6 bases). The CDR3 is 14 amino acids. Deletions cut 2 bases from V and 7 bases from J, with 15 bases between. The germline V gene has CDR1 MDHEN and CDR2 SYDVKM. CDR3 residues: CASSLIYGGREQYF. The CDR3 DNA reads TGTGCCAGCAGTTTAATATATGGGGGCCGGGAGCAGTACTTC.

The genes are TRBV29-1 and TRBJ2-5; D is perhaps TRBD2 (5 bases). The CDR3 sequence is 14 residues long. V was shortened by 6 bases and J by 1 base, with 15 bases between the two germline ends. Germline CDR1 reads SQVTM; CDR2 reads ANQGSEA. The DNA of the CDR3 is TGCAGCGTGTCGCGGGCGGAGACCCAAGAGACCCAGTACTTC. It is translated as CSVSRAETQETQYF.

Remarks on this clone: At one boundary the junction diverges from the germline segment, which might be a read error. This chain connects TRBV6-2 or TRBV6-3 to TRBJ1-4; D unresolved. This CDR3 comprises 15 residues. Germline assignment: CDR1 MNHEY and CDR2 SVGEGT. Here the CDR3 DNA reads TGTGCCAGCAGCTACTGGAGGAGCACTAATGAAAAACTGTTTTTT. It is translated as CASSYWRSTNEKLFF.

This clone was observed a single time. The chain employs TRBV7-2 and TRBJ2-2; TRBD1 is a possible D gene (5 bases). The CDR3 consists of 16 residues. Trimming removed 0 bases from V and 3 bases from J, with 11 bases in between. CDR1 and CDR2 from the germline V gene are SGHTA and FQGNSA. The DNA of the CDR3 is TGTGCCAGCAGCTTAGCGGGGCTATCCCACACCGGGGAGCTGTTTTTT. This encodes CASSLAGLSHTGELFF.

The rearrangement joins TRBV5-5 to TRBJ1-1, with TRBD1 matching over 8 bases. V shed 4 bases, J shed 9 bases, and the junction held 14 bases outside the gene matches. Germline CDR1 reads SGHKS; CDR2 reads YYEKEE (reference sequence). The CDR3 length is 15 residues. The CDR3 nucleotides are TGTGCCAGCAGCCCAGGAGGGACAGGCCTTGGGAAAGCTTTCTTT. Translated, it gives CASSPGGTGLGKAFF. The complete variable domain, with remaining parts taken from reference TRBV5-5 and TRBJ1-1, reads DAGVTQSPTHLIKTRGQQVTLRCSPISGHKSVSWYQQVLGQGPQFIFQYYEKEERGRGNFPDRFSARQFPNYSSELNVNALLLGDSALYLCASSPGGTGLGKAFFGQGTRLTVV.

This chain uses TRBV11-2 with TRBJ2-7, with 12 bases aligning to TRBD1. The CDR3 has 15 residues. CDR1 and CDR2 (germline): SGHAT, FQNNGV. V shed 5 bases and J 6 bases; nucleotides not matched to a gene: 8. CDR3 sequence reads: CASSRVGQGAFEQYF. CDR3 DNA sequence: TGTGCCAGCAGCCGGGTGGGACAGGGGGCTTTCGAGCAGTACTTC.

The chain has TRBV28 and TRBJ2-2; D gene ambiguous. The CDR3 contains 13 residues. CDR1 MDHEN and CDR2 SYDVKM come from the germline V gene. The V and J ends lost 4 bases and 3 bases respectively, with 6 bases between them. CDR3 coding DNA: TGTGCCAGCAGTTCCTCGTACACCGGGGAGCTGTTTTTT. This sequence encodes CASSSSYTGELFF.

This rearrangement joins TRBV6-2 or TRBV6-3 to TRBJ2-1, with 8 bases fitting TRBD2. The CDR3 sequence is 16 residues long. Germline values: CDR1 MNHEY, CDR2 SVGEGT. The trim removed 0 bases at V and 7 bases at J, leaving 8 bases unmatched. For the CDR3, the DNA is TGTGCCAGCAGTTACTCCGGGACTAGTCGTTCGAATGAGCAGTTCTTC. Amino acid sequence: CASSYSGTSRSNEQFF.